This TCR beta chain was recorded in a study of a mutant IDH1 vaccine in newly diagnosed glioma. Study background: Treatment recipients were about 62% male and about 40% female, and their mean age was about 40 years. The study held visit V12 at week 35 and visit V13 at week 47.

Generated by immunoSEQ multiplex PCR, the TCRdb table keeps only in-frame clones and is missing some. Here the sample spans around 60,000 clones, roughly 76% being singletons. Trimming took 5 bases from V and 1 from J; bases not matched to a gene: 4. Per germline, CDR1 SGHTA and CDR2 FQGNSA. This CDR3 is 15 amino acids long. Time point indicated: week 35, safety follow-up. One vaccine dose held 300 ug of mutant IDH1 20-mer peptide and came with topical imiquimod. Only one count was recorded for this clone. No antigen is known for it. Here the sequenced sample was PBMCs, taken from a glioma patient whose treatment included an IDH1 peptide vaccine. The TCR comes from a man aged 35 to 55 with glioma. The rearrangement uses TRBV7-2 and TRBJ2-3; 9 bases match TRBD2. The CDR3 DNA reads TGTGCCAGCAGCCTGACTAGCGGTCGCACAGATACGCAGTATTTT. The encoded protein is CASSLTSGRTDTQYF.